Included here is one TCR beta chain sequence, with context. Antigen unknown. This sample is drawn from a study of T cell responses to AZD1222 COVID-19 vaccine. Trimming pared 4 bases from V and 4 bases from J, leaving 14 bases between. Germline V gene data show CDR1 as SGHRS and CDR2 as YFSETQ. The CDR3 runs 14 residues. Overall study findings and caveats: Researchers took repertoire samples only after the peak T cell response had come. Clonal diversity was possibly underestimated; the donors were predominantly white British and more often female.

TCRdb keeps only in-frame clones here, not all; method: immunoSEQ multiplex PCR. The data show roughly 150,000 clones, with approximately 91% seen just once and less than 2.5% held by the top ten. Source: peripheral blood, taken 28 days after the second AZD1222 dose. The source of this sequence is an adult who received the AZD1222 COVID-19 vaccine. V usage is TRBV5-1 and J usage is TRBJ1-2; D might be TRBD1 (5 bases). For the CDR3, the DNA is TGCGCCAGCAGCGGCCGTTCGGGGCCCTATGGCTACACCTTC. Protein sequence: CASSGRSGPYGYTF. The whole variable domain, filled in from reference TRBV5-1 and TRBJ1-2, reads KAGVTQTPRYLIKTRGQQVTLSCSPISGHRSVSWYQQTPGQGLQFLFEYFSETQRNKGNFPGRFSGRQFSNSRSEMNVSTLELGDSALYLCASSGRSGPYGYTFGSGTRLTVV.